A selection of T cell receptor beta chains follows, all from one sample in a study of cytomegalovirus exposure and HLA in healthy donors. The assay was immunoSEQ multiplex PCR, and TCRdb's table has in-frame clones only and misses some. Of approximately 100,000 clones in the sample, 76% were seen once. What was sequenced was PBMCs. The receptors originated from a woman younger than 30 in good health and CMV-seropositive. Both conserved end residues are part of each CDR3. A D gene is named only where the DNA matches it firmly. Clone size is not always given. Where it is, it says once, few, many or a class for expanded clones.

d_call j_call v_call clone_size cdr3_nt cdr3_aa
TRBD1 TRBJ1-6 TRBV9 NA TGTGCCAGCAGCGTAGGTCAGGGACAGAGGAATTCACCCCTCCACTTT CASSVGQGQRNSPLHF
TRBD2 TRBJ2-1 TRBV28 NA TGTGCCAGCAGTTCCACATTAGCGGGAAGCTCCTACAATGAGCAGTTCTTC CASSSTLAGSSYNEQFF
NA TRBJ2-7 TRBV6-5 NA TGTGCCAGCAGCGCGGTGCCCTCGGGGGAGCAGTACTTC CASSAVPSGEQYF
TRBD2 TRBJ2-7 TRBV19 NA TGTGCCACTGGACTAGCGAGGGAGCAGTACTTC CATGLAREQYF
NA TRBJ2-1 TRBV10-3 NA TGTGCCATCAGTGCTCAGCGAGAAACCTACAATGAGCAGTTCTTC CAISAQRETYNEQFF
TRBD1 TRBJ2-1 TRBV15 NA TGTGCCACCAGCAGCCGGGACAGGGGCAATGAGCAGTTCTTC CATSSRDRGNEQFF
TRBD1 TRBJ2-3 TRBV10-3 NA TGTGCCATCAGGACAGGGGGTGGGGTAGATACGCAGTATTTT CAIRTGGGVDTQYF
TRBD1 TRBJ2-1 TRBV6-5 few TGTGCCAGCAGGGGACAGGTAGACAATGAGCAGTTCTTC CASRGQVDNEQFF
TRBD2 TRBJ2-3 TRBV18 NA TGTGCCAGCACCACTCTTAACTGGCGGGAGGACACAGATACGCAGTATTTT CASTTLNWREDTDTQYF
NA TRBJ2-5 TRBV5-6 NA TGTGCCAGCAGCTTTATTGGTAGCAGGGGTTATGGGACCCAGTACTTC CASSFIGSRGYGTQYF
TRBD2 TRBJ2-7 TRBV4-1 NA TGCGCCAGCAGCCAAGGGACTAGCGGGGGGGCTTTCTACGAGCAGTACTTC CASSQGTSGGAFYEQYF
TRBD1 TRBJ2-2 TRBV27 NA TGTGCCAGCAGTTACTCCGGGACAGGTACTAACACCGGGGAGCTGTTTTTT CASSYSGTGTNTGELFF
NA TRBJ1-1 TRBV5-8 NA TGTGCCAGCAGCTTGGTCCGGGGGGGAATGAACACTGAAGCTTTCTTT CASSLVRGGMNTEAFF
NA TRBJ2-7 TRBV6-1 NA TGTGCCAGCACCCCCGAGGTCCCTACGGGCGAGCAGTACTTC CASTPEVPTGEQYF
NA TRBJ2-3 TRBV5-1 NA TGCGCCAGCAGCAGGTCCCAGGGTATGGATACGCAGTATTTT CASSRSQGMDTQYF